This TCR beta chain was obtained from a study of T cells in Graves' hyperthyroidism and ophthalmopathy. Turning to this clonotype: Its antigen is still unknown.

A NOSPECS grade of at least 4, a Clinical Activity Score of at least 3 and duration under 3 months were recorded in ophthalmopathy patients. The source of the PBMCs was 9.5 to 10 ml of fresh peripheral blood. TCR beta CDR3 region amplification was performed from RNA transcripts. When the TCR CDR3 underwent first-round RT-PCR, the HTBI primer set was used. Via MiXCR, TCRdb re-called the multiplex PCR reads, giving one row per CDR3 protein. The repertoire holds about 380,000 distinct CDR3 sequences, with approximately 17% as singletons. Study-level findings and limits: Most expanded thyroid clonotypes above 0.001 also appeared in blood. Separation of ophthalmopathy from stable hyperthyroidism was achieved by a 13 V-J model.

The CDR3 has 13 amino acids. Germline V gene sequence: CDR1 ENHRY, CDR2 SYGVKD. The germline V and J ends were trimmed by 3 bases and 3 bases, with 3 bases remaining between them. V usage is TRBV10-3 and J usage is TRBJ1-6, with D unclear. The TCR comes from a man younger than 35 with Graves' ophthalmopathy. Sequenced material: blood. Written as DNA, the CDR3 is TGTGCCATCAGTGACCTCTATAATTCACCCCTCCACTTT. Translating gives CAISDLYNSPLHF.